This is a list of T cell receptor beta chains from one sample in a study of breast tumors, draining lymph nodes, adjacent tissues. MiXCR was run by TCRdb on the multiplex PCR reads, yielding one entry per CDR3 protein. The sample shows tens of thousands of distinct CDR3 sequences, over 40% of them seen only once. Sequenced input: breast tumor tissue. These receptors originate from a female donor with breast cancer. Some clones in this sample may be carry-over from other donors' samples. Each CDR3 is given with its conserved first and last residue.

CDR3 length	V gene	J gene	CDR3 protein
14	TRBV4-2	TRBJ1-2	CASSQDLTPYGYTF
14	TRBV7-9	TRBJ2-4	CASRPGQGGSIQYF
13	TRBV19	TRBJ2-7	CASSKDRSYEQYF
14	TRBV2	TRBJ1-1	CASSAGAGATEAFF
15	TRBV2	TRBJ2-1	CASSETSGRYNEQFF
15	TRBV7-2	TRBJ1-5	CASSLVWEGVRPQHF
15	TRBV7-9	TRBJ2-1	CASSPGLAGHNEQFF
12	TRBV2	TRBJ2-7	CASQQVGTEQYF
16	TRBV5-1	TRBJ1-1	CASSLRGQPAGTEAFF
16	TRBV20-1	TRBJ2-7	CSARDKGRGTSYEQYF
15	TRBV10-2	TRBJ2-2	CASSGSSANTGELFF
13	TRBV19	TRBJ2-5	CASREAGSETQYF
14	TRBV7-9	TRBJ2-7	CASSHGTRLYEQYF
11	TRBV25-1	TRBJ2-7	CASSLAGEQYF
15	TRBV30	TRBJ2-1	CAWSYGRSSYNEQFF
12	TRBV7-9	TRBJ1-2	CASSLGRDRPNF
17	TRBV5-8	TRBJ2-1	CASSTPAHRTIHNEQFF
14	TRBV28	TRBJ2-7	CASSFNAGSPEQYF
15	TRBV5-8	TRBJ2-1	CASKAGTRSRNEQFF
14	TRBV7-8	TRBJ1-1	CASSFRTPNTEAFF
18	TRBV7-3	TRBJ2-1	CASSLSPRRPTSYNEQFF
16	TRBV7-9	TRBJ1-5	CASSLPLAGGNQPQHF
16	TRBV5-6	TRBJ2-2	CASSFRAGGRTGELFF
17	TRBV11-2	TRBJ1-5	CASSLDGGAWSNQPQHF
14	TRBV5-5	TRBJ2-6	CASSILAGSNVLTF
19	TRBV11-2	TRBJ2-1	CASTRRAGAVGGGYNEQFF
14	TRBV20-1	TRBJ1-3	CSAAYTGGGNTIYF
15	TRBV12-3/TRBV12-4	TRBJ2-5	CASRRSGSGEETQYF
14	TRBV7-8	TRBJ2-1	CASSLGLAGDEQFF
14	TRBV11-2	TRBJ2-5	CASTPGLGVETQYF
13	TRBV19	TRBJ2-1	CASSIGVNNEQFF
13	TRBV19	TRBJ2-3	CASGRPRTDTQCF